The clone carrying this TCR beta chain was seen only a few times. The target antigen is unknown. This CDR3 contains 14 residues. With V trimmed by 5 bases and J by 8 bases, 11 bases remained unmatched. TCRbeta library construction was performed incorporating unique molecular identifiers. TCRdb reanalysed the PCR reads using MiXCR and keeps one entry per CDR3 protein. The sample records around 700,000 distinct CDR3 sequences, about an eighth being singletons. This entry belongs to a study of T-cell reconstitution after alpha-beta-depleted transplantation in children. Study outcomes and limitations: The high TCRbeta diversity at day 60 in some patients came from surviving recipient T cells and thymic progenitors.

The TCR comes from a girl aged 2-10 years with congenital amegakaryocytic thrombocytopenia, due to receive a stem cell transplant. The specimen was PBMCs, collected before TCRalphabeta/CD19-depleted stem cell transplant. The V call is TRBV12-3 or TRBV12-4, the J call TRBJ1-2; TRBD1 agrees at 7 bases. The CDR3 bases are TGTGCCAGCAGTCTCCCAGGGGGGGGTTTCGGCTACACCTTC. Translating it yields CASSLPGGGFGYTF.